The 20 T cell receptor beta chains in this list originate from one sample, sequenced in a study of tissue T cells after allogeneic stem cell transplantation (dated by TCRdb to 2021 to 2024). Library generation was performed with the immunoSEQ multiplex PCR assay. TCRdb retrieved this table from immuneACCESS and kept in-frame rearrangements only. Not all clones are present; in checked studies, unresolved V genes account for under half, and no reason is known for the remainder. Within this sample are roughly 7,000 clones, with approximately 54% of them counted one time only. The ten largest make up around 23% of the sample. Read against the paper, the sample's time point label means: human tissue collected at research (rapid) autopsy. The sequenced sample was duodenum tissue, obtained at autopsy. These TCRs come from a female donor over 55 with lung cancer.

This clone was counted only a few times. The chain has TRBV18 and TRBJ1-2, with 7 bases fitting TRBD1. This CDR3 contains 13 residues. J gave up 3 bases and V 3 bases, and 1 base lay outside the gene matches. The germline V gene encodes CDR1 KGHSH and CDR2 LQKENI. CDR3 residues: CASSPQGDYGYTF. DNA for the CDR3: TGTGCCAGCTCACCGCAGGGGGACTATGGCTACACCTTC.

For the CDR3, the DNA is TGTGCCAGCAGCCAAGACAGGAGCTCCTACAATGAGCAGTTCTTC. The encoded protein is CASSQDRSSYNEQFF. The chain joins TRBV3-1 (or the pseudogene TRBV3-2) to TRBJ2-1, with no clear D. The length of the CDR3 is 15 residues. In germline, CDR1 is LGHDT, CDR2 YNNKEL (reference sequence). V shed 0 bases and J shed 0 bases, with 6 bases lying between them.

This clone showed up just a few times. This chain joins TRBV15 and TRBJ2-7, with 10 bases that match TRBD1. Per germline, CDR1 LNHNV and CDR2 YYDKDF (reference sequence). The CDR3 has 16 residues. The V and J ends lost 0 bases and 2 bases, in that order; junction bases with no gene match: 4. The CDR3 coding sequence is TGTGCCACCAGCAGAGATGGGGGGACAGGGGCCTACGAGCAGTACTTC. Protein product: CATSRDGGTGAYEQYF.

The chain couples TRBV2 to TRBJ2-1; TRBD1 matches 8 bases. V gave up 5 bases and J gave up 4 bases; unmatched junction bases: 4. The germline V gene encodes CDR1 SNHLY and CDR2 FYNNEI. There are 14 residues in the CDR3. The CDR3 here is CASSRDRRYNEQFF. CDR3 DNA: TGTGCCAGCAGTAGGGACAGGAGGTACAATGAGCAGTTCTTC.

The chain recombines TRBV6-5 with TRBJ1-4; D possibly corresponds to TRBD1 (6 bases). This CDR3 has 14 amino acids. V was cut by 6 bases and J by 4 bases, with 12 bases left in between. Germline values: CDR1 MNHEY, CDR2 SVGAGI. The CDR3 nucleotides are TGTGCCAGCAGCTACGGGACACTTAATGAAAAACTGTTTTTT. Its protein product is CASSYGTLNEKLFF.

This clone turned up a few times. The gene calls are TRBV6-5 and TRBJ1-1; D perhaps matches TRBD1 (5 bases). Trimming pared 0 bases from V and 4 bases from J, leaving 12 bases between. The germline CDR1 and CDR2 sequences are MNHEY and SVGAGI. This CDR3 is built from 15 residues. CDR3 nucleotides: TGTGCCAGCAGTTACTCGGGGCAGGGTGGCACTGAAGCTTTCTTT. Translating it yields CASSYSGQGGTEAFF.

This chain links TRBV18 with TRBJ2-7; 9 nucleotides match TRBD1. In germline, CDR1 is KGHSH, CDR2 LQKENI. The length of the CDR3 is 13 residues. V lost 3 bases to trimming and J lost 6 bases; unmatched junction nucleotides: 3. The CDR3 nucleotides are TGTGCCAGCTCACCCCCGGACAGGGGCGAGCAGTACTTC. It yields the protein CASSPPDRGEQYF.

The CDR3 region is CASSFDTPYGYTF. Written as DNA, the CDR3 is TGTGCCAGCAGCTTTGACACCCCCTATGGCTACACCTTC. V is TRBV7-2 and J is TRBJ1-2; no clear D. The germline V gene has CDR1 SGHTA and CDR2 FQGNSA. This CDR3 has 13 residues. Trimming pared 3 bases from V and 4 bases from J, leaving 9 bases between.

The DNA of the CDR3 is TGTGCCAGCAGCTTGGGTTGGACAGGGGGCAATCAGCCCCAGCATTTT. Translation: CASSLGWTGGNQPQHF. The chain uses TRBV5-5 and TRBJ1-5; 9 bases line up with TRBD1. Germline V gene lookup returns CDR1 SGHKS and CDR2 YYEKEE (reference sequence). The CDR3 extends over 16 amino acids. With V trimmed by 0 bases and J by 2 bases, 3 bases remained unmatched.

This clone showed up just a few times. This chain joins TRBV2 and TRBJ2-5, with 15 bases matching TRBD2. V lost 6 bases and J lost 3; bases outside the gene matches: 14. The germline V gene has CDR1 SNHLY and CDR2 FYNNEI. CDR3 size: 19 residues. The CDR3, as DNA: TGTGCCAGCAGAATCCTAGGACTAGCGGGGGGGTTATTAGAAGAGACCCAGTACTTC. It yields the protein CASRILGLAGGLLEETQYF. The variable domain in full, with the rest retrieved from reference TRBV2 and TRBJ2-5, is EPEVTQTPSHQVTQMGQEVILRCVPISNHLYFYWYRQILGQKVEFLVSFYNNEISEKSEIFDDQFSVERPDGSNFTLKIRSTKLEDSAMYFCASRILGLAGGLLEETQYFGPGTRLLVL.

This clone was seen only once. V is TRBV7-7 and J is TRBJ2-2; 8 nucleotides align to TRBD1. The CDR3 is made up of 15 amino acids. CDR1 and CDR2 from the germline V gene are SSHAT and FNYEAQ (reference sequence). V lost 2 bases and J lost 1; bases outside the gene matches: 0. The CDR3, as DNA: TGTGCCAGCAGCTTAACAGGGGGGAACACCGGGGAGCTGTTTTTT. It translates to CASSLTGGNTGELFF.

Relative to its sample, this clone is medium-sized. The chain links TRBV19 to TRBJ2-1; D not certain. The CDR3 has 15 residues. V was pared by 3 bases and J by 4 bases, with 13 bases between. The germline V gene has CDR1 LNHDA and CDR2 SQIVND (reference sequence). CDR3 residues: CASSIPGQSYNEQFF. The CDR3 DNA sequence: TGTGCCAGTAGTATCCCCGGGCAGAGTTACAATGAGCAGTTCTTC.

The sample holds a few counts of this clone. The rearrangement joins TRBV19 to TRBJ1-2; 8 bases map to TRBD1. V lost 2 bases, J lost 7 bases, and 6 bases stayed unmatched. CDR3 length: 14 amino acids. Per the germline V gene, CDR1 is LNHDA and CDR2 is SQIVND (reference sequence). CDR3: CASSILQGARGYTF. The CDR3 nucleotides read TGTGCCAGTAGTATACTTCAGGGGGCGCGTGGCTACACCTTC.

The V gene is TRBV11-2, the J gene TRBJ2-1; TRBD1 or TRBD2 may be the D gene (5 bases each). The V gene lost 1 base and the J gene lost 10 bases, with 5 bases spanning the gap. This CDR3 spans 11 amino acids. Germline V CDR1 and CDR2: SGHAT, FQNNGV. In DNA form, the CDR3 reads TGTGCCAGCAGCTTAGGGGGGGAGCAGTTCTTC. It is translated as CASSLGGEQFF.

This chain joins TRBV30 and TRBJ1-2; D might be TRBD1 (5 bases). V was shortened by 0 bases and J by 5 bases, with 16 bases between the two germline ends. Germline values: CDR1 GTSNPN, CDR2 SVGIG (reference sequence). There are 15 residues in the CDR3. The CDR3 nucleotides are TGTGCCTGGAGTGTATGGTTAAAGGAGGGGTATGGCTACACCTTC. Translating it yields CAWSVWLKEGYGYTF.

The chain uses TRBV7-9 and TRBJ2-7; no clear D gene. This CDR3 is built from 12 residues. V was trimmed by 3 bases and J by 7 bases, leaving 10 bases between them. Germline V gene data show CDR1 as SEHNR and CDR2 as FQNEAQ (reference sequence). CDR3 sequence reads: CASSFGFHEQYF. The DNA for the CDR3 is TGTGCCAGCAGCTTCGGCTTCCATGAGCAGTACTTC.

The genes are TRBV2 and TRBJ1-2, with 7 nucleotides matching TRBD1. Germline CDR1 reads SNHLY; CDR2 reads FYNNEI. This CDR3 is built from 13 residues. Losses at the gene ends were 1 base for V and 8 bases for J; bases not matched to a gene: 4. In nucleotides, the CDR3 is TGTGCCAGCAGTGAAGGGACAGGTCGCGGCTACACCTTC. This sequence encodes CASSEGTGRGYTF.

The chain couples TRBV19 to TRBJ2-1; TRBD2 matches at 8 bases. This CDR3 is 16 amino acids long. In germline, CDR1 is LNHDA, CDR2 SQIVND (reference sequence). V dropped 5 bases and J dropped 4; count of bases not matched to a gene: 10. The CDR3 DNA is TGTGCCAGTAGTCAGGCACTAGCGGCCCTATACAATGAGCAGTTCTTC. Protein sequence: CASSQALAALYNEQFF.

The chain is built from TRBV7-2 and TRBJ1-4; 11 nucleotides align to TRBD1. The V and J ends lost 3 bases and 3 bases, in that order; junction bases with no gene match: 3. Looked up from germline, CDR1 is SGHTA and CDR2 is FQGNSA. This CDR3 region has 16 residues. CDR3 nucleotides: TGTGCCAGCAGCTTGGACAGGGGGCTTGCTAATGAAAAACTGTTTTTT. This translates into CASSLDRGLANEKLFF.

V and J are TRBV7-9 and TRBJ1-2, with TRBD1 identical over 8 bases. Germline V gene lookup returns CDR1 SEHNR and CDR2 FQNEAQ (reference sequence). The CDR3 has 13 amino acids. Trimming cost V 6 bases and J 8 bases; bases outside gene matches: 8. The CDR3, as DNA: TGTGCCAGCAGTCCCGGACAGGGACAAGGCTACACCTTC. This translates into CASSPGQGQGYTF.